This passage covers 2 T cell receptor beta chains from one sample sequenced in a study of regulatory T cells in long-lasting Graves disease. Time point indicated: newly diagnosed GD, antithyroid drugs for less than 3 months. Construction of the TCR library relied on RNA isolated from PBMCs. Construction of TCR beta libraries relied on iRepertoire HTBI primers and on Arm-PCR targeting CDR3 regions. TCRdb used MiXCR to reprocess the multiplex PCR reads, holding one entry per CDR3 protein. The data contain 350,000 to 500,000 distinct CDR3 sequences, roughly 15% of them singletons. The same sample was also used in a study of T cells in Graves' hyperthyroidism and ophthalmopathy.

The sample here was peripheral blood mononuclear cells (PBMCs), taken at new diagnosis, from a patient treated with antithyroid drugs. Receptors were obtained from a woman in her thirties with Graves disease.

This clonotype was seen many times. The V and J genes are TRBV3-1 and TRBJ2-1; 7 bases are a match to TRBD2. CDR1 is LGHDT, CDR2 YNNKEL, per germline (reference sequence). This CDR3 comprises 15 residues. Unmatched junction bases numbered 8, after V lost 2 bases and J lost 7 bases. The CDR3 DNA reads TGTGCCAGCAGCCAACGGGCGGGAGCCTTAAATGAGCAGTTCTTC. It yields the protein CASSQRAGALNEQFF.

This clonotype has a count of ten or more. The V call is TRBV7-8, the J call TRBJ2-7; perhaps TRBD2 as D (5 bases). CDR3 length equals 16 residues. Trimming pared 3 bases from V and 0 bases from J, leaving 15 bases between. Looked up from germline, CDR1 is SGHVS and CDR2 is FQNEAQ. In DNA form, the CDR3 reads TGTGCCAGCAGCTTGTCTGGACTTCCAAACTCCTACGAGCAGTACTTC. It codes for CASSLSGLPNSYEQYF.